The 5 T cell receptor beta chains below come from one sample, sequenced in a study of CD8 T cells in Susac syndrome. Reverse transcription of roughly 0.5 to 1 ug RNA was performed with random hexamers. Via MiXCR, TCRdb re-called the immunoSEQ multiplex PCR reads, giving one row per CDR3 protein. The sample contains fewer than 65,000 distinct CDR3 sequences, roughly nine tenths of which appear only once. Sample: CD8+ T cells from PBMCs. These receptors came from a human donor in good health.

V and J are TRBV10-3 and TRBJ1-1, with TRBD1 matching 7 bases. This CDR3 is built from 15 residues. The ends lost 3 bases at V and 3 bases at J; junction bases unmatched: 7. Germline V gene data show CDR1 as ENHRY and CDR2 as SYGVKD. DNA for the CDR3: TGTGCCATCAGTGATGCTAGGGGGCGAGACACTGAAGCTTTCTTT. As protein: CAISDARGRDTEAFF.

The chain recombines TRBV14 with TRBJ1-6; no definite D call. Between the trimmed V and J ends, which lost 1 base and 7 bases, there was a span of 5 bases. Germline V gene lookup returns CDR1 SGHDN and CDR2 FVKESK. The CDR3 is 13 amino acids. The CDR3 protein is CASSQVGNSPLHF. In DNA, the CDR3 is TGTGCCAGCAGCCAAGTGGGCAATTCACCCCTCCACTTT.

CDR3 sequence: CSARWGETYNEQFF. CDR3 in DNA: TGCAGTGCTAGGTGGGGGGAGACCTACAATGAGCAGTTCTTC. J is TRBJ2-1 and V is TRBV20-1; perhaps TRBD2 as D (6 bases). Trimming took off 3 bases at V and 2 bases at J, with 11 bases between the two ends. The CDR3 contains 14 residues. Germline V CDR1 and CDR2: DFQATT, SNEGSKA (reference sequence).

The J gene is TRBJ2-7, the V gene TRBV20-1, with 9 bases lining up with TRBD2. Germline values: CDR1 DFQATT, CDR2 SNEGSKA (reference sequence). The CDR3 covers 13 residues. V lost 5 bases, J lost 1 base, and 3 bases stayed unmatched. For the CDR3, the DNA is TGCAGTGCTGCTCTAGCGGGGTCCTACGAGCAGTACTTC. Protein product: CSAALAGSYEQYF.

The chain is built from TRBV6-5 and TRBJ1-1; TRBD1 is a possible D gene (6 bases). Trimming shortened V by 2 bases and J by 6 bases, and 13 bases separated the two germline ends. Germline CDR1 and CDR2: MNHEY and SVGAGI. The CDR3 has 14 amino acids. CDR3 in amino acids: CASSYVQGNAEAFF. Here the CDR3 DNA reads TGTGCCAGCAGTTACGTACAGGGTAACGCTGAAGCTTTCTTT.